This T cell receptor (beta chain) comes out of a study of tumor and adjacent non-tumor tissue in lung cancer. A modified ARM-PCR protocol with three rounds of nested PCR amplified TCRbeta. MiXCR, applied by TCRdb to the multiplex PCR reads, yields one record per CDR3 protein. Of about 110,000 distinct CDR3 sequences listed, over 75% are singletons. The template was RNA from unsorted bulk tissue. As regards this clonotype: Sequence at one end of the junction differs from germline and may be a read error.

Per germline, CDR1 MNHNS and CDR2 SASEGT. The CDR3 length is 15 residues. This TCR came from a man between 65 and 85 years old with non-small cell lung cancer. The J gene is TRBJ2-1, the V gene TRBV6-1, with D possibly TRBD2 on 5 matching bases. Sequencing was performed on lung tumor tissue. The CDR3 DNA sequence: TGTGCCAGTAGTGAGGGCCGGTACACCTATAACGAGCAGTTCTTC. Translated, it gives CASSEGRYTYNEQFF.